This entry lists 27 T cell receptor beta chains sequenced from one sample in a study of T cell repertoires in cytomegalovirus infection. No antigen has been assigned to these receptors. TCRdb re-called the reads with MiXCR, one entry per CDR3 protein. The data show about 100,000 distinct CDR3 sequences, with 35% to 50% seen just once and roughly 70% held by the top ten. Source: CD8+ T cells from cultured PBMCs, taken from culture after CMV antigen stimulation. The receptors stem from a human donor in good health (CMV status not recorded). Some clones in this sample may be carry-over from other donors' samples.

The V gene is TRBV7-8, the J gene TRBJ2-1, with D perhaps matching TRBD2 (6 bases). The V end lost 0 bases, the J end lost 7 bases, and 10 bases lay between the germline ends. In germline, CDR1 is SGHVS, CDR2 FQNEAQ. The length of the CDR3 is 14 residues. The CDR3 DNA reads as TGTGCCAGCAGCTTAGCTACGGGGAGGAATGAGCAGTTCTTC. Translated: CASSLATGRNEQFF.

The V call is TRBV7-8, the J call TRBJ2-7; tentatively, D is TRBD1 (5 bases). Trimming stripped 2 bases from V and 3 bases from J, with 20 bases between. CDR3 length equals 17 residues. Germline loops: CDR1 SGHVS, CDR2 FQNEAQ. The CDR3 region is CASSLRTQSDFYYEQYF. In nucleotides, the CDR3 is TGTGCCAGCAGCTTAAGGACACAGAGTGACTTTTACTACGAGCAGTACTTC.

This clonotype was counted at least ten times. The chain links TRBV7-2 to TRBJ2-5; 11 bases map to TRBD2. Germline V gives CDR1 SGHTA, CDR2 FQGNSA. The CDR3 is 15 residues long. V gave up 4 bases and J gave up 4 bases; unmatched junction bases: 5. The CDR3 sequence is CASSSSGGPGETQYF. CDR3 DNA sequence: TGTGCCAGCAGCTCTAGCGGGGGGCCTGGAGAGACCCAGTACTTC.

This chain joins TRBV7-6 and TRBJ2-7; D uncertain. Trimming pared 1 base from V and 2 bases from J, leaving 12 bases between. This CDR3 region has 15 residues. Germline V gene sequence: CDR1 SGHVS, CDR2 FNYEAQ. CDR3 in amino acids: CASSLELAFAYEQYF. CDR3 DNA: TGTGCCAGCAGCTTAGAGCTCGCCTTCGCCTACGAGCAGTACTTC.

This clonotype was picked up one time. In nucleotides, the CDR3 is TGTGCCAGCAGTTTGTGGGGGACAGCTACGAACACCGGGGAGCTGTTTTTT. This encodes CASSLWGTATNTGELFF. V is TRBV28 and J is TRBJ2-2, with TRBD1 matching 7 bases. Germline V gene sequence: CDR1 MDHEN, CDR2 SYDVKM. The CDR3 has 17 residues. The V gene end was trimmed by 3 bases and the J gene end by 0 bases; junction bases not matched to a gene: 7.

This clonotype was detected ten times or more. The rearrangement joins TRBV12-3 or TRBV12-4 to TRBJ2-2; a possible D gene is TRBD1 (6 bases). Trimming shortened V by 3 bases and J by 5 bases, and 10 bases separated the two germline ends. CDR3 length: 14 amino acids. The CDR3 DNA follows: TGTGCCAGCAGTTTTATAGGGGGAACCGGGGAGCTGTTTTTT. It specifies CASSFIGGTGELFF.

This chain uses TRBV19 with TRBJ1-1; D is unclear. The germline V gene has CDR1 LNHDA and CDR2 SQIVND (reference sequence). V was clipped by 2 bases and J by 6 bases, with 13 bases between them. The CDR3 loop spans 14 amino acids. The CDR3 nucleotides are TGTGCCAGTAGTATATACGAGGGCAGCGCTGAAGCTTTCTTT. Translated, it gives CASSIYEGSAEAFF.

The table lists this clonotype with a few counts. V usage is TRBV28 and J usage is TRBJ2-2, with TRBD2 identical over 10 bases. CDR1 is MDHEN and CDR2 is SYDVKM in the germline V gene. CDR3 size: 17 residues. V lost 5 bases to trimming and J lost 2 bases; unmatched junction nucleotides: 8. The chain's CDR3 is CASSPRTSGTNTGELFF. CDR3 sequence (DNA): TGTGCCAGCAGTCCAAGGACTAGCGGAACTAACACCGGGGAGCTGTTTTTT. Full variable domain (rest looked up from reference TRBV28 and TRBJ2-2): DVKVTQSSRYLVKRTGEKVFLECVQDMDHENMFWYRQDPGLGLRLIYFSYDVKMKEKGDIPEGYSVSREKKERFSLILESASTNQTSMYLCASSPRTSGTNTGELFFGEGSRLTVL.

Here the CDR3 reads CASSIPWEIGEKLFF. The CDR3 nucleotides read TGTGCCAGTAGTATCCCGTGGGAGATTGGTGAAAAACTGTTTTTT. The chain couples TRBV19 to TRBJ1-4, with D unclear. Germline V lookup: CDR1 LNHDA, CDR2 SQIVND (reference sequence). The V gene lost 3 bases and the J gene lost 7 bases, with 15 bases spanning the gap. The CDR3 runs to 15 residues.

Details on this clonotype: This may stem from a read error, because a much larger clone lies one nucleotide away. The chain joins TRBV2 to TRBJ1-1; D is undetermined. There are 14 residues in the CDR3. CDR1 and CDR2 from the germline V gene are SNHLY and FYNNEI. CDR3 in amino acids: CTSSVSPMNTEAFF. As DNA, the CDR3 is TGTACCAGCAGTGTGAGCCCAATGAACACTGAAGCTTTCTTT.

Details on this clonotype: The junction does not match germline at one end; this may be a read error. The chain is built from TRBV7-6 and TRBJ2-1; D not certain. Germline V lookup: CDR1 SGHVS, CDR2 FNYEAQ. This CDR3 contains 16 residues. The CDR3 sequence: CVSSLIEYAVYNEQFF. CDR3 nucleotides: TGTGTCAGCAGCTTAATTGAGTACGCGGTTTACAATGAGCAGTTCTTC.

Concerning this clonotype: A read error may account for a junction end that differs from germline. CDR3 sequence reads: CPSSPLTLFGSGYYEQYF. The DNA of the CDR3 is TGTCCCAGCAGCCCCCTAACTTTATTTGGTTCGGGATACTACGAGCAGTACTTC. The chain links TRBV27 to TRBJ2-7, with a possible D match to TRBD2 (5 bases). Germline V lookup: CDR1 MNHEY, CDR2 SMNVEV (reference sequence). This CDR3 has 18 residues.

There are many counts of this clonotype. The genes are TRBV11-3 and TRBJ2-2; possible D gene TRBD1, 5 bases. Germline-derived CDR1 and CDR2 are SGHNT and YENEEA. The CDR3 covers 15 residues. V was shortened by 4 bases and J by 6 bases, with 15 bases between the two germline ends. In DNA, the CDR3 is TGTGCCAGCAGCTCAGACAGTCGACCGTCCGGGGAGCTGTTTTTT. It yields the protein CASSSDSRPSGELFF.

J is TRBJ1-2 and V is TRBV3-1; TRBD1 is a possible D gene (5 bases). The CDR3 is 15 residues long. Germline V gene data show CDR1 as LGHDT and CDR2 as YNNKEL (reference sequence). The ends were cut back, 2 bases at V and 6 bases at J, with 16 bases in the middle. The CDR3 DNA reads TGTGCCAGCAGCCAATTGGAGAGGGACTCAGATGGCTACACCTTC. Encoded protein: CASSQLERDSDGYTF.

A few counts support this clonotype. V and J are TRBV14 and TRBJ2-5, with 11 bases identical to TRBD2. Germline CDR1 and CDR2: SGHDN and FVKESK. This CDR3 is 18 amino acids long. V lost 1 base and J lost 5; bases outside the gene matches: 12. The CDR3 region has the DNA TGTGCCAGCAGCCAAGGTCTCGAGACTAGCGGGACTCGGGAGACCCAGTACTTC. Residues: CASSQGLETSGTRETQYF. Looking up the rest from reference TRBV14 and TRBJ2-5 gives the full variable domain: EAGVTQFPSHSVIEKGQTVTLRCDPISGHDNLYWYRRVMGKEIKFLLHFVKESKQDESGMPNNRFLAERTGGTYSTLKVQPAELEDSGVYFCASSQGLETSGTRETQYFGPGTRLLVL.

The chain couples TRBV9 to TRBJ2-3; 11 bases align to TRBD2. The germline gives CDR1 SGDLS, CDR2 YYNGEE. Trimming cost V 1 base and J 6 bases; bases outside gene matches: 7. CDR3 size: 16 residues. DNA of the CDR3: TGTGCCAGCAGCGTACGTAGCGGGGGGGCCTTTGATACGCAGTATTTT. Translating gives CASSVRSGGAFDTQYF.

This clonotype was detected only a few times. The chain employs TRBV11-2 and TRBJ2-1; D remains ambiguous. Trimming took 2 bases from V and 6 from J, leaving 17 bases between them. Germline-derived CDR1 and CDR2 are SGHAT and FQNNGV. The CDR3 is 16 residues long. The chain's CDR3 is CASSLRNGTRPNEQFF. CDR3 DNA: TGTGCCAGCAGCTTACGGAACGGAACCCGACCCAATGAGCAGTTCTTC.

In this sample, this clonotype turned up a few times. This chain uses TRBV12-3 or TRBV12-4 with TRBJ2-7, with D possibly TRBD1 on 6 matching bases. CDR3 size: 14 residues. Trimming shortened V by 3 bases and J by 4 bases, and 13 bases separated the two germline ends. CDR3 in amino acids: CASSFGGPKYEQYF. The CDR3 DNA is TGTGCCAGCAGTTTTGGGGGCCCCAAATACGAGCAGTACTTC.

The chain uses TRBV11-2 and TRBJ1-2; D ambiguous. Trimming left V 1 base short and J 7 bases short, with 13 bases between. The CDR3 is made up of 14 amino acids. CDR1 and CDR2 from the germline V gene are SGHAT and FQNNGV. CDR3 in amino acids: CASSLVRGSGGYTF. The CDR3 nucleotides are TGTGCCAGCAGCTTAGTCCGGGGTTCGGGTGGCTACACCTTC.

The CDR3 here is CASSRWTGKGETQYF. CDR3 DNA sequence: TGTGCCAGCAGTCGGTGGACAGGGAAAGGAGAGACCCAGTACTTC. The chain employs TRBV6-5 and TRBJ2-5; 8 bases are shared with TRBD1. CDR1 is MNHEY, CDR2 SVGAGI, per germline. This CDR3 has 15 amino acids. Germline trimming cut 5 bases from V and 4 bases from J; bases unmatched to any gene: 9.

This clonotype has ten or more counts. The CDR3 bases are TGTGCCAGCAGCAATCGCCGGGACGGCTCTGGGGCCAACGTCCTGACTTTC. It codes for CASSNRRDGSGANVLTF. The chain joins TRBV7-7 to TRBJ2-6; tentatively, D is TRBD1 or TRBD2 (5 bases each). V gave up 5 bases and J gave up 0 bases, with 14 bases separating them. The CDR3 covers 17 residues. From germline, CDR1 is SSHAT and CDR2 FNYEAQ (reference sequence).

This clonotype was picked up many times. This CDR3 is CASKSGSDTEAFF. The CDR3 DNA reads as TGCGCCAGCAAATCGGGCAGCGACACTGAAGCTTTCTTT. The genes are TRBV10-2 and TRBJ1-1, with D uncertain. With 7 bases removed from V and 3 bases from J, the gap between germline ends came to 12 bases. The CDR3 is made up of 13 amino acids. Germline values: CDR1 WSHSY, CDR2 SAAADI.

The chain uses TRBV12-3 or TRBV12-4 and TRBJ1-2, with 10 bases matching TRBD1. The CDR3 is 14 amino acids. Trimming removed 3 bases from V and 10 bases from J; junction bases left unmatched: 8. CDR3 nucleotide sequence: TGTGCCAGCAGTTTGTTTAATGGACAGGGGGACTACACCTTC. It is translated as CASSLFNGQGDYTF.

This clonotype came up once. The V call is TRBV4-1, the J call TRBJ1-4; tentative D call: TRBD1 (6 bases). Trimming pared 6 bases from V and 6 bases from J, leaving 11 bases between. In germline, CDR1 is MGHRA, CDR2 YSYEKL. The CDR3 covers 13 residues. This CDR3 reads CASRWPGDEKLFF. The CDR3 DNA reads TGCGCCAGCAGGTGGCCAGGGGATGAAAAACTGTTTTTT.

This clonotype was counted once. The chain recombines TRBV4-1 with TRBJ1-1, with TRBD1 identical over 7 bases. This CDR3 has 15 residues. V shed 4 bases and J 2 bases; nucleotides not matched to a gene: 7. The V gene's germline CDR1 is MGHRA and CDR2 YSYEKL. The CDR3 region is CASSPETGSNTEAFF. The CDR3 DNA sequence: TGCGCCAGCAGCCCGGAGACAGGGTCCAACACTGAAGCTTTCTTT.

This clonotype was observed a single time. The chain employs TRBV28 and TRBJ1-2; a possible D gene is TRBD1 (5 bases). Germline V gene data show CDR1 as MDHEN and CDR2 as SYDVKM. Trimming shortened V by 10 bases and J by 9 bases, and 21 bases separated the two germline ends. CDR3 length: 13 residues. Here the CDR3 reads CATWDGPGLSYTF. As DNA, the CDR3 is TGTGCCACTTGGGACGGACCTGGGCTTAGCTACACCTTC.

The chain links TRBV15 to TRBJ2-3; weak D call: TRBD2 (6 bases). CDR1 LNHNV and CDR2 YYDKDF come from the germline V gene (reference sequence). The CDR3 is 14 residues long. V was clipped by 6 bases and J by 6 bases, with 16 bases between them. In nucleotides, the CDR3 is TGTGCCACCAGTGATGGGGGGAACTGGGATACGCAGTATTTT. Protein product: CATSDGGNWDTQYF.